One sample yielded the 2 T cell receptor beta chains listed below, sequenced in a study of blood T cells in healthy people across ages (dated by TCRdb to the mid-2010s). The library was produced with 5' RACE. Sequencing was carried out with an Illumina HiSeq 2500. A second PCR of roughly 7 to 11 cycles was performed with a sample-barcoded 5' primer and a J-beta primer mix. In-frame beta chains were kept once TCRdb had trimmed the public reads at Q25 with fastp and called clones with MiXCR. Under each unique CDR3 protein, matching rows form one entry showing the most common genes and DNA. Across this sample there are approximately 490,000 distinct CDR3 sequences, with around 24% seen only once. 8.7% of the sample belongs to the ten largest clones. The data were also submitted as part of a second study, on T cells of mothers and their children.

The source material was blood. These receptors all stem from a boy between 10 and 17 years old in good health.

This clonotype has a handful of counts. The V and J genes are TRBV5-1 and TRBJ2-3; possibly TRBD1 for D (5 bases). Germline V gene sequence: CDR1 SGHRS, CDR2 YFSETQ. CDR3 length: 15 residues. Deletions cut 4 bases from V and 0 bases from J, with 12 bases between. The CDR3: CASSTDSTSTDTQYF. DNA for the CDR3: TGCGCCAGCAGCACCGACAGTACTAGCACAGATACGCAGTATTTT. The complete variable domain, with remaining parts taken from reference TRBV5-1 and TRBJ2-3, reads KAGVTQTPRYLIKTRGQQVTLSCSPISGHRSVSWYQQTPGQGLQFLFEYFSETQRNKGNFPGRFSGRQFSNSRSEMNVSTLELGDSALYLCASSTDSTSTDTQYFGPGTRLTVL.

This clonotype was counted many times. The rearrangement uses TRBV6-4 and TRBJ2-2; 8 positions match TRBD1. Per germline, CDR1 MRHNA and CDR2 SNTAGT. V dropped 3 bases and J dropped 1; count of bases not matched to a gene: 1. There are 15 residues in the CDR3. The CDR3 DNA is TGTGCCAGCAGTGAAGGACAGGGGAACACCGGGGAGCTGTTTTTT. This encodes CASSEGQGNTGELFF.